What follows describes a single T cell receptor beta chain. The antigen remains unidentified. The data were produced by immunoSEQ multiplex PCR, yet TCRdb's version contains in-frame clones alone and is incomplete. In the table there are more than 75,000 clones, about 91% of which are singletons. Unmatched junction bases numbered 0, after V lost 2 bases and J lost 8 bases. The CDR3 covers 13 residues. CDR1 and CDR2 (germline): SGHTA, FQGTGA. The data belong to a study of T cell responses to AZD1222 COVID-19 vaccine. General study results and limits: A mostly white British donor set with more females was recruited, and clonal diversity was possibly underestimated. No repertoire was sampled before or during the peak T cell response, only after it. Seropositive AZD1222 recipients at baseline numbered only five to seven.

V usage is TRBV7-3 and J usage is TRBJ2-1; 10 bases are shared with TRBD2. This clonotype was obtained from an adult in good health. Sequenced material: peripheral blood, taken on day 0 of AZD1222 vaccination. CDR3 sequence: CASSLGLADEQFF. The CDR3 DNA follows: TGTGCCAGCAGCTTAGGACTAGCGGATGAGCAGTTCTTC. The variable domain in full, completed from reference TRBV7-3 and TRBJ2-1, reads GAGVSQTPSNKVTEKGKYVELRCDPISGHTALYWYRQSLGQGPEFLIYFQGTGAADDSGLPNDRFFAVRPEGSVSTLKIQRTERGDSAVYLCASSLGLADEQFFGPGTRLTVL.